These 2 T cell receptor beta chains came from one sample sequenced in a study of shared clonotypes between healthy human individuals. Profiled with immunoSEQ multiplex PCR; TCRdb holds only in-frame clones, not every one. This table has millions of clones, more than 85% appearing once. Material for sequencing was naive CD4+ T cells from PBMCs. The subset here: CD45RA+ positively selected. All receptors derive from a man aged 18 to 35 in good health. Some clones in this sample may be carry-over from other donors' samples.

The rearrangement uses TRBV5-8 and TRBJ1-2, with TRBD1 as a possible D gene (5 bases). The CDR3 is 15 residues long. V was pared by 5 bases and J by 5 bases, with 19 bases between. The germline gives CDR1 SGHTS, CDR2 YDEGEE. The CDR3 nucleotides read TGTGCCAGCAGGTGGGGTTGGGGCCCCGCATATGGCTACACCTTC. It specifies CASRWGWGPAYGYTF. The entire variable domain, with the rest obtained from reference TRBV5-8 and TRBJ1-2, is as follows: EAGVTQSPTHLIKTRGQQATLRCSPISGHTSVYWYQQALGLGLQFLLWYDEGEERNRGNFPPRFSGRQFPNYSSELNVNALELEDSALYLCASRWGWGPAYGYTFGSGTRLTVV.

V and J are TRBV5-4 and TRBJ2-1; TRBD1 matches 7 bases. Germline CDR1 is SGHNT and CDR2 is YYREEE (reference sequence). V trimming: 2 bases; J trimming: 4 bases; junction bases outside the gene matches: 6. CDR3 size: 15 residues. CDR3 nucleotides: TGTGCCAGCAGCTTACGACAGGGAGCTTACAATGAGCAGTTCTTC. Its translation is CASSLRQGAYNEQFF.